This T cell receptor beta chain was observed in a study of CD8+CD57+ T cells in acquired aplastic anemia. This clonotype was detected ten times or more. Its antigen is as yet unknown. Notes on the study in general: Patients shared 25 to 35 CD8+ CDR3 sequences with controls.

Germline-derived CDR1 and CDR2 are DFQATT and SNEGSKA (reference sequence). J gave up 0 bases and V 6 bases, and 5 bases lay outside the gene matches. The CDR3 length is 15 residues. Profiling that covered TCR beta VDJ and CDR3 relied on genomic DNA as its template. MiXCR, run by TCRdb on the reads, gives a single entry per CDR3 protein. Of approximately 170,000 distinct CDR3 sequences in the sample, around 60% are singletons; the top ten hold about 50%. The sequenced sample consisted of sorted CD4+, CD8+, or CD8+CD57+ T cells (not recorded which) from PBMCs. The clonotype originates from a human donor in good health. The V gene is TRBV20-1, the J gene TRBJ2-2; 9 bases line up with TRBD1. CDR3: CSALDRGANTGELFF. The CDR3 nucleotides read TGCAGTGCCCTGGACAGGGGCGCGAACACCGGGGAGCTGTTTTTT.